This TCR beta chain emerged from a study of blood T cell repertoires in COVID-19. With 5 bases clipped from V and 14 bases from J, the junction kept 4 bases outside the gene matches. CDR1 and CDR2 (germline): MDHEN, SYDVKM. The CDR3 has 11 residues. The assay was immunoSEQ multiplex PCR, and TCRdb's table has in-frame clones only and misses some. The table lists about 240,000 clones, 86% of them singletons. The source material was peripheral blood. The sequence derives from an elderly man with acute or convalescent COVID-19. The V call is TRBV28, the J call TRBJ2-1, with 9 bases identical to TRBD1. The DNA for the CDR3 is TGTGCCAGCAGTACGGGACAGGGAAAGTTCTTC. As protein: CASSTGQGKFF.